This entry is about one T cell receptor beta chain. This clone was counted only a few times. The antigen this receptor binds is unknown. Nothing much larger sits one base from this clone, and base qualities are not available. One collaborating source in Seattle enrolled patients during active infection and followed them longitudinally through the course of disease. Whole blood was collected in K2EDTA tubes by collaborating institutions according to the institutions' own protocols. For TCRbeta analysis, collaborator samples were shipped as frozen whole blood, as isolated PBMCs, or as DNA extracted from either sample type. This specimen belongs to a study of blood T cell repertoires in COVID-19 (dated by TCRdb to between 2020 and 2021). Regarding the study in general: The collaborator samples originated in the United States, Italy and Spain and spanned the acute and convalescent phases of COVID-19. The sample metadata nearly always contained a de-identified subject ID, COVID-19 status, age in years and sex. Samples were obtained from the ongoing ImmuneRACE study (first 160 participants) and from some 1,300 subjects provided by 6 global collaborators. The material from the prospective study consisted of cDNA or gDNA derived from T cells, B-cell-depleted T cells, or PBMCs. Subjects who had been exposed to COVID-19, were actively infected with it, or had recovered from it provided the deeply sampled blood TCRbeta repertoires that made up the dataset. Where available, HLA class I and class II types were taken from metadata supplied by the sample provider and were not determined by assay-based typing. The repertoires were made available in a free public database intended to serve as a resource for research on the immune response to SARS-CoV-2. General study outcomes and caveats: The amount of clinical and demographic metadata varied by source and participant and was provided uncurated.

After removal of 6 bases from V and 6 bases from J, the junction retains 4 bases not matched to a gene. The CDR3 measures 13 amino acids from cysteine to phenylalanine. The DNA shown is the 39-base CDR3, in frame from base 1. From the germline V gene (reference sequence), CDR1 is MNHEY and CDR2 is SMNVEV. TCRbeta CDR3 regions were amplified from genomic DNA by means of the immunoSEQ Assay, a bias-controlled multiplex PCR. On the study's bioinformatics: The number of nucleated cells in each sample was estimated from the amplification of reference gene primers within the assay. To quantify the absolute abundance of each unique TCRbeta CDR3 rearrangement, sequence reads were collapsed and filtered. For each sample, productive Simpson clonality was calculated by taking the square root of Simpson's diversity index across productive rearrangements. This immuneACCESS table, as held by TCRdb, lists in-frame sequences with V and J called but not all clones. Of the missing ones, under half trace to an unresolved V gene in checked studies; the others have no known cause. V and J calls and clone size are given by that table; D and trimming were obtained from the DNA. Present in this sample are roughly 320,000 clones, about nine tenths of which were seen just once. The top ten hold roughly 5.9% of the sample.

Here the chain combines TRBV27 and TRBJ1-5, with TRBD1 matching 8 junction bases. This TCR derives from a woman aged 45-65 years with COVID-19, enrolled during active disease. The sample comprised peripheral blood. The nucleotide sequence reads as follows: TGTGCCAGCAGCGTAGACAGGGGTCAGCCCCAGCATTTT. It encodes CASSVDRGQPQHF.